The following is a TCR beta chain sequence with its context. The antigen remains undetermined. Each sample yielded approximately 9 x 10^4 assayed TCR templates. Data came from immunoSEQ multiplex PCR; TCRdb stores just in-frame clones and leaves some out. The sample includes roughly 100,000 clones, about 93% of them seen just once. This entry comes from a study of siplizumab effects on memory and regulatory T cells. Study-level points and caveats: Confirmatory evidence of suppressive function in proliferating siplizumab-culture Tregs was not obtained. Naive T cells seemed more diverse than memory cells and seemed major alloresponse contributors. Poor capture below about 10^-5 frequency left most alloreactive clones unmapped to unstimulated subsets.

Sequencing input: CD4+ T cells sorted from blood. The receptor was derived from a human donor in good health.

The CDR3 is CASSLLAGGETQYF. In DNA, the CDR3 is TGTGCCAGCAGCTTACTAGCGGGAGGGGAGACCCAGTACTTC. The gene calls are TRBV5-4 and TRBJ2-5; 13 bases are shared with TRBD2. There are 14 residues in the CDR3. Germline CDR1 is SGHNT and CDR2 is YYREEE (reference sequence). J was trimmed by 5 bases and V by 2 bases; bases with no gene match: 0.